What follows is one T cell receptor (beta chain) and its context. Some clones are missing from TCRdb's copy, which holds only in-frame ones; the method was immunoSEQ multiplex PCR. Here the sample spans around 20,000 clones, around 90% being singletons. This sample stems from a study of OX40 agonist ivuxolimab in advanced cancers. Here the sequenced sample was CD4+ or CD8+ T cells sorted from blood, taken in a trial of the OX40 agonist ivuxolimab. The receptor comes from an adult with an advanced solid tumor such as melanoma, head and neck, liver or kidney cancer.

CDR3 residues: CASSPTGARFSNEQFF. In DNA, the CDR3 is TGTGCCAGCAGCCCTACAGGGGCTAGATTCAGCAATGAGCAGTTCTTC. The chain links TRBV9 to TRBJ2-1; 7 positions match TRBD1. V lost 4 bases and J lost 6; bases outside the gene matches: 13. Germline V CDR1 and CDR2: SGDLS, YYNGEE. This CDR3 is built from 16 residues.